These 23 T cell receptor beta chains were sequenced from one sample in a study of cytomegalovirus exposure and HLA in healthy donors. Amplification used 60 Vbeta primers and 13 Jbeta primers. The method was immunoSEQ multiplex PCR; TCRdb's version includes in-frame clones alone and lacks a portion of them. This sample has 150,000 to 200,000 clones, with around 79% found just once. The sequencing sample was made of PBMCs. Receptors were obtained from a woman under 40 in good health and CMV-seropositive.

This clone occurred a few times. This sequence joins TRBV5-6 and TRBJ1-1; D perhaps matches TRBD1 (5 bases). The CDR3 totals 15 residues. V lost 4 bases, J lost 6 bases, and 19 bases lay in between. From germline, CDR1 is SGHDT and CDR2 YYEEEE. Here the CDR3 reads CASSDLGVGGAEAFF. The CDR3 nucleotides read TGTGCCAGCAGCGACTTGGGGGTGGGGGGTGCTGAAGCTTTCTTT.

The genes are TRBV12-5 and TRBJ2-1; TRBD2 aligns across 10 bases. The CDR3 totals 19 residues. Germline CDR1 LGHNT, CDR2 FRNRAP. Here the CDR3 DNA reads TGTGCCGCCCGCCGCCTGCGAGCTCAGGGACTAGCGAAAGACAATGAGCAGTTCTTC. It encodes CAARRLRAQGLAKDNEQFF.

The chain recombines TRBV4-3 with TRBJ2-5; 8 bases align to TRBD2. After removal of 0 bases from V and 5 bases from J, the junction contained 11 bases not matched to a gene. Germline V lookup: CDR1 LGHNA, CDR2 YSLEER. This CDR3 has 17 amino acids. CDR3 nucleotides: TGCGCCAGCAGCCAAGAGACCTCGCTAGCGGGTATGGAGACCCAGTACTTC. Protein sequence: CASSQETSLAGMETQYF.

The chain is built from TRBV2 and TRBJ1-3; D is ambiguous. Per germline, CDR1 SNHLY and CDR2 FYNNEI. This CDR3 contains 12 residues. Trimming removed 6 bases from V and 0 bases from J, with 3 bases in between. The CDR3, as DNA: TGTGCCAGCAGCCTCTCTGGAAACACCATATATTTT. Its protein product is CASSLSGNTIYF.

This clone occurred once. V is TRBV7-9 and J is TRBJ2-5; the match to TRBD1 covers 9 bases. With V trimmed by 5 bases and J by 5 bases, 9 bases remained unmatched. The CDR3 length is 15 residues. CDR1 and CDR2 from the germline V gene are SEHNR and FQNEAQ (reference sequence). CDR3 loop: CASSTRTGVNETQYF. In nucleotides, the CDR3 is TGTGCCAGCAGCACCCGGACAGGGGTGAATGAGACCCAGTACTTC.

This clone was recorded a few times. This chain connects TRBV15 to TRBJ2-7; tentative D call: TRBD1 (5 bases). Germline CDR1 reads LNHNV; CDR2 reads YYDKDF (reference sequence). The CDR3 contains 14 residues. With 4 bases removed from V and 2 bases from J, the gap between germline ends came to 12 bases. This CDR3 is CATSNIQEPYEQYF. The CDR3 DNA reads as TGTGCCACCAGCAACATACAGGAGCCCTACGAGCAGTACTTC.

The rearrangement uses TRBV11-2 and TRBJ1-1; D unresolved. CDR1 and CDR2 (germline): SGHAT, FQNNGV. With 1 base removed from V and 2 bases from J, the gap between germline ends came to 5 bases. CDR3 length: 13 amino acids. DNA for the CDR3: TGTGCCAGCAGCTTAGGACTAAACACTGAAGCTTTCTTT. Its protein product is CASSLGLNTEAFF.

The chain combines TRBV2 with TRBJ1-2; no reliable D call. V gave up 4 bases and J gave up 4 bases, with 7 bases separating them. In germline, CDR1 is SNHLY, CDR2 FYNNEI. This CDR3 is 12 amino acids long. CDR3 coding DNA: TGTGCCAGCAGTGTAGCCAGCTATGGCTACACCTTC. As protein: CASSVASYGYTF.

This clone was detected only once. This rearrangement joins TRBV4-3 to TRBJ1-6; D is undetermined. Trimming shortened V by 0 bases and J by 9 bases, and 12 bases separated the two germline ends. CDR3 length: 15 amino acids. The germline gives CDR1 LGHNA, CDR2 YSLEER. CDR3 bases: TGCGCCAGCAGCCAAGATAATCAGGCATCTTCACCCCTCCACTTT. The encoded protein is CASSQDNQASSPLHF.

The chain employs TRBV5-1 and TRBJ2-3; TRBD2 agrees at 10 bases. The CDR3 has 16 amino acids. V was pared by 2 bases and J by 4 bases, with 7 bases of the junction left unmatched. The germline CDR1 and CDR2 sequences are SGHRS and YFSETQ. For the CDR3, the DNA is TGCGCCAGCAGCTTAATCTCCGGACTAGCGGCAGATACGCAGTATTTT. Protein sequence: CASSLISGLAADTQYF.

CDR3 nucleotides: TGTGCCATCAGCGGGGGACTAGCGGGGGGGAGGGTTAACGAGCAGTACTTC. It translates to CAISGGLAGGRVNEQYF. V usage is TRBV10-3 and J usage is TRBJ2-7; 16 positions agree with TRBD2. Losses at the gene ends were 6 bases for V and 5 bases for J; bases not matched to a gene: 10. CDR1 and CDR2 (germline): ENHRY, SYGVKD. This CDR3 has 17 residues.

This sequence joins TRBV7-2 and TRBJ1-2; no reliable D call. Trimming shortened V by 0 bases and J by 8 bases, and 10 bases separated the two germline ends. CDR3 length: 13 residues. Germline assignment: CDR1 SGHTA and CDR2 FQGNSA. DNA of the CDR3: TGTGCCAGCAGCTTAGCGGAGAGTGGGGGCTACACCTTC. As protein: CASSLAESGGYTF.

This chain uses TRBV5-1 with TRBJ2-7; TRBD2 is a possible D gene (5 bases). This CDR3 has 13 amino acids. Trimming pared 4 bases from V and 2 bases from J, leaving 10 bases between. Germline CDR1 reads SGHRS; CDR2 reads YFSETQ. This CDR3 is CASSQGLAYEQYF. CDR3 nucleotide sequence: TGCGCCAGCAGCCAAGGACTGGCCTACGAGCAGTACTTC.

This clone was recorded a few times. Written as DNA, the CDR3 is TGTGCCAGCAGTTCTAATGCGGGGGAGGTGGCGTTGCCCCAGCATTTT. It is translated as CASSSNAGEVALPQHF. The gene calls are TRBV7-9 and TRBJ1-5; D possibly corresponds to TRBD1 (5 bases). This CDR3 comprises 16 residues. The germline V gene has CDR1 SEHNR and CDR2 FQNEAQ (reference sequence). Trimming shortened V by 6 bases and J by 9 bases, and 24 bases separated the two germline ends.

The rearrangement joins TRBV6-5 to TRBJ2-2; a possible D gene is TRBD2 (6 bases). Germline V gives CDR1 MNHEY, CDR2 SVGAGI. The CDR3 runs 15 residues. Trimming left V 2 bases short and J 4 bases short, with 11 bases between. For the CDR3, the DNA is TGTGCCAGCAGTTACCCTGGGAGGAGCACCGGGGAGCTGTTTTTT. Protein: CASSYPGRSTGELFF.

This sequence joins TRBV29-1 and TRBJ2-5; D may be TRBD1 (6 bases). The CDR3 is 13 amino acids. CDR1 and CDR2 (germline): SQVTM, ANQGSEA. The V gene lost 6 bases and the J gene lost 5 bases, with 16 bases spanning the gap. CDR3 bases: TGCAGCGTCCTACAGGGATTGATGGAGACCCAGTACTTC. Translated, it gives CSVLQGLMETQYF.

The gene calls are TRBV9 and TRBJ1-2; no clear D gene. From germline, CDR1 is SGDLS and CDR2 YYNGEE. The CDR3 is 12 amino acids. V gave up 9 bases and J gave up 2 bases, with 11 bases separating them. CDR3 nucleotide sequence: TGTGCCACCCGTCCCGGGAACTATGGCTACACCTTC. It codes for CATRPGNYGYTF.

This rearrangement joins TRBV6-4 to TRBJ2-7, with TRBD1 identical over 7 bases. V was clipped by 7 bases and J by 5 bases; unmatched bases: 8. This CDR3 has 13 residues. The germline gives CDR1 MRHNA, CDR2 SNTAGT. CDR3 amino acids: CASKKGARHEQYF. The CDR3 coding sequence is TGTGCCAGCAAAAAGGGGGCGCGTCACGAGCAGTACTTC.

The rearrangement uses TRBV27 and TRBJ1-1; possible D gene TRBD1, 6 bases. CDR3 length: 13 amino acids. Trimming shortened V by 5 bases and J by 5 bases, and 12 bases separated the two germline ends. Germline-derived CDR1 and CDR2 are MNHEY and SMNVEV (reference sequence). CDR3 DNA sequence: TGTGCCAGCAGTCCCTGGACAGCTACTGAAGCTTTCTTT. Amino acids: CASSPWTATEAFF.

The rearrangement links TRBV27 to TRBJ1-1; 8 bases map to TRBD1. The CDR3 is made up of 14 amino acids. The germline CDR1 and CDR2 sequences are MNHEY and SMNVEV (reference sequence). V trimming: 3 bases; J trimming: 5 bases; junction bases outside the gene matches: 5. This chain's CDR3 is CASSFQGARTEAFF. CDR3 nucleotides: TGTGCCAGCAGTTTTCAGGGGGCGCGGACTGAAGCTTTCTTT.

The genes are TRBV11-3 and TRBJ2-1, with TRBD1 identical over 7 bases. Losses at the gene ends were 5 bases for V and 4 bases for J; bases not matched to a gene: 8. Germline V gene sequence: CDR1 SGHNT, CDR2 YENEEA. The CDR3 consists of 15 residues. The CDR3 protein is CASSPNPGQYNEQFF. The CDR3 DNA reads TGTGCCAGCAGCCCCAATCCGGGACAGTACAATGAGCAGTTCTTC.

This clone was observed a few times. The chain links TRBV29-1 to TRBJ1-5; 7 bases line up with TRBD1. Trimming removed 0 bases from V and 12 bases from J; junction bases left unmatched: 11. CDR3 length equals 14 residues. The germline V gene encodes CDR1 SQVTM and CDR2 ANQGSEA. The CDR3 is CSVEDSSTGKGQHF. In nucleotides, the CDR3 is TGCAGCGTTGAAGATAGTTCGACAGGGAAGGGCCAGCATTTT.

This sequence joins TRBV11-3 and TRBJ1-2, with TRBD1 matching 9 bases. The CDR3 extends over 17 amino acids. V shed 5 bases and J 2 bases; nucleotides not matched to a gene: 12. Per germline, CDR1 SGHNT and CDR2 YENEEA. Written as DNA, the CDR3 is TGTGCCAGCAGCATAAAACTACAGGGGGCATTGAACTATGGCTACACCTTC. It encodes CASSIKLQGALNYGYTF.